The 27 T cell receptor beta chains presented below share a single source sample, sequenced in a study of blood T cell repertoires in COVID-19. The protocol was immunoSEQ multiplex PCR, while the TCRdb copy is restricted to in-frame clones and leaves out a portion. The sample has a few hundred thousand clones, roughly 90% seen once. The sequenced sample consisted of peripheral blood. The receptors originated from a woman aged 55 to 70 with COVID-19, enrolled during active disease.

This clone was picked up a small number of times. This chain links TRBV19 with TRBJ1-1; D gene uncertain. V gave up 3 bases and J gave up 0 bases, with 8 bases separating them. This CDR3 region has 14 residues. CDR1 and CDR2 from the germline V gene are LNHDA and SQIVND (reference sequence). CDR3 sequence reads: CASSIQQLNTEAFF. CDR3 DNA: TGTGCCAGTAGTATTCAACAGTTGAACACTGAAGCTTTCTTT. Using reference TRBV19 and TRBJ1-1 for the parts outside the CDR3, the full variable domain is DGGITQSPKYLFRKEGQNVTLSCEQNLNHDAMYWYRQDPGQGLRLIYYSQIVNDFQKGDIAEGYSVSREKKESFPLTVTSAQKNPTAFYLCASSIQQLNTEAFFGQGTRLTVV.

The rearrangement links TRBV5-4 to TRBJ1-4; D call uncertain. The CDR3 is 14 amino acids. The V end was cut by 2 bases, the J end by 3 bases, with 8 bases between. Germline CDR1 reads SGHNT; CDR2 reads YYREEE (reference sequence). The CDR3 bases are TGTGCCAGCAGCTTCGCCGGGGCTAATGAAAAACTGTTTTTT. Translating gives CASSFAGANEKLFF. The full variable domain, completed using reference TRBV5-4 and TRBJ1-4, is ETGVTQSPTHLIKTRGQQVTLRCSSQSGHNTVSWYQQALGQGPQFIFQYYREEENGRGNFPPRFSGLQFPNYSSELNVNALELDDSALYLCASSFAGANEKLFFGSGTQLSVL.

This sequence joins TRBV15 and TRBJ1-1; 8 nucleotides agree with TRBD1. CDR1 is LNHNV, CDR2 YYDKDF, per germline (reference sequence). This CDR3 region has 16 residues. The J segment lost 2 bases and the V segment lost 0 bases, leaving 5 bases of the junction unmatched. The CDR3 loop is CATSRDTGGDNTEAFF. The DNA of the CDR3 is TGTGCCACCAGCAGAGATACAGGGGGGGATAACACTGAAGCTTTCTTT.

This chain connects TRBV4-1 to TRBJ1-5; D not certain. Per the germline V gene, CDR1 is MGHRA and CDR2 is YSYEKL. The CDR3 is 16 residues long. Trimming shortened V by 0 bases and J by 5 bases, and 14 bases separated the two germline ends. CDR3 bases: TGCGCCAGCAGCCAAGATAACTCAGGTCCATATCAGCCCCAGCATTTT. Translation gives CASSQDNSGPYQPQHF.

This clone was recorded only once. The sample contains more than one DNA sequence encoding this CDR3. The V and J genes are TRBV12-3 or TRBV12-4 and TRBJ1-1; tentatively, D is TRBD1 (5 bases). The CDR3 totals 11 residues. Trimming removed 4 bases at V and 8 bases at J, with 8 bases between. As DNA, the CDR3 is TGTGCCAGCAGTTCGGGGGGAGAAGCTTTCTTT. Protein: CASSSGGEAFF.

The chain links TRBV19 to TRBJ1-3; D uncertain. This CDR3 has 15 residues. V lost 6 bases and J 0 bases, leaving 12 bases between the germline ends. The germline V gene encodes CDR1 LNHDA and CDR2 SQIVND (reference sequence). The CDR3, as DNA: TGTGCCAGTAGCCAAGGAGTAAGCTCTGGAAACACCATATATTTT. Its translation is CASSQGVSSGNTIYF.

The chain joins TRBV20-1 to TRBJ2-7, with D perhaps matching TRBD2 (7 bases). This CDR3 has 11 amino acids. Germline V CDR1 and CDR2: DFQATT, SNEGSKA (reference sequence). V lost 6 bases, J lost 5 bases, and 11 bases lay in between. The CDR3 is CSARGGDEQYF. In DNA form, the CDR3 reads TGCAGTGCAAGGGGGGGGGACGAGCAGTACTTC.

J is TRBJ1-1 and V is TRBV7-9; perhaps TRBD1 as D (6 bases). The germline V and J ends were trimmed by 4 bases and 1 base, with 10 bases remaining between them. The CDR3 length is 14 residues. Germline values: CDR1 SEHNR, CDR2 FQNEAQ (reference sequence). DNA for the CDR3: TGTGCCAGCAGCTCGTCAGGGGCGAACACTGAAGCTTTCTTT. This sequence encodes CASSSSGANTEAFF.

V gene TRBV18 combines with J gene TRBJ1-2; TRBD1 agrees at 7 bases. The CDR3 runs to 12 residues. Germline lookup yields CDR1 KGHSH and CDR2 LQKENI. V lost 4 bases and J lost 4; bases outside the gene matches: 0. The CDR3 spells CASSRDSYGYTF. The CDR3 DNA reads TGTGCCAGCTCACGGGACAGCTATGGCTACACCTTC.

The rearrangement links TRBV7-9 to TRBJ1-4; D ambiguous. Trimming removed 8 bases at V and 2 bases at J, with 6 bases between. Germline CDR1 reads SEHNR; CDR2 reads FQNEAQ (reference sequence). This CDR3 spans 12 amino acids. CDR3 loop: CASSQTNEKLFF. The CDR3 DNA reads as TGTGCCAGCTCACAGACTAATGAAAAACTGTTTTTT.

The V and J genes are TRBV10-3 and TRBJ1-5, with D perhaps TRBD1 (6 bases). The germline V gene encodes CDR1 ENHRY and CDR2 SYGVKD. The V and J ends lost 2 bases and 1 base respectively, with 9 bases between them. This CDR3 spans 15 amino acids. The CDR3: CAISERQGSNQPQHF. DNA for the CDR3: TGTGCCATCAGTGAGCGGCAGGGGAGCAATCAGCCCCAGCATTTT.

V gene TRBV27 combines with J gene TRBJ2-1; 9 bases are shared with TRBD1. CDR3 size: 14 residues. Per the germline V gene, CDR1 is MNHEY and CDR2 is SMNVEV (reference sequence). With V trimmed by 6 bases and J by 6 bases, 6 bases remained unmatched. CDR3 DNA sequence: TGTGCCAGCAGCTCCCGGGACAGGGTCAATGAGCAGTTCTTC. Protein product: CASSSRDRVNEQFF.

The chain couples TRBV6-1 to TRBJ2-3; D is unclear. The V and J ends lost 1 base and 7 bases respectively, with 6 bases between them. Per the germline V gene, CDR1 is MNHNS and CDR2 is SASEGT. The CDR3 is made up of 12 amino acids. The CDR3 here is CASSEVLNTQYF. Here the CDR3 DNA reads TGTGCCAGCAGTGAAGTTCTAAATACGCAGTATTTT.

In its sample, this clone was seen once. This chain connects TRBV5-5 to TRBJ1-2; no clear D gene. Trimming left V 5 bases short and J 5 bases short, with 28 bases between. Germline assignment: CDR1 SGHKS and CDR2 YYEKEE (reference sequence). This CDR3 has 18 amino acids. The CDR3 DNA is TGTGCCAGCAGTGATGTCTACGCCCGGGCCCGGAGGCGGTATGGCTACACCTTC. It encodes CASSDVYARARRRYGYTF.

The chain joins TRBV5-1 to TRBJ1-2, with 11 bases identical to TRBD1. From germline, CDR1 is SGHRS and CDR2 YFSETQ. With 4 bases clipped from V and 4 bases from J, the junction kept 3 bases outside the gene matches. CDR3 length: 14 residues. The CDR3 reads CASSGTGGLYGYTF. DNA for the CDR3: TGCGCCAGCAGCGGGACAGGGGGTCTCTATGGCTACACCTTC.

This clone was seen a single time. V usage is TRBV7-9 and J usage is TRBJ2-2; 10 nucleotides agree with TRBD1. J gave up 0 bases and V 1 base, and 5 bases lay outside the gene matches. Germline values: CDR1 SEHNR, CDR2 FQNEAQ (reference sequence). The CDR3 totals 18 residues. The CDR3 sequence is CASSLVPGQGANTGELFF. The CDR3 region has the DNA TGTGCCAGCAGCTTAGTCCCTGGACAGGGGGCGAACACCGGGGAGCTGTTTTTT.

V usage is TRBV11-3 and J usage is TRBJ2-2; a possible D gene is TRBD2 (5 bases). Germline V CDR1 and CDR2: SGHNT, YENEEA. The CDR3 has 15 residues. Trimming took 5 bases from V and 1 from J, leaving 11 bases between them. The CDR3 DNA follows: TGTGCCAGCAGCCCCCCCGGGGTGAACACCGGGGAGCTGTTTTTT. This sequence encodes CASSPPGVNTGELFF. The variable domain in full, completed from reference TRBV11-3 and TRBJ2-2, reads EAGVVQSPRYKIIEKKQPVAFWCNPISGHNTLYWYLQNLGQGPELLIRYENEEAVDDSQLPKDRFSAERLKGVDSTLKIQPAELGDSAVYLCASSPPGVNTGELFFGEGSRLTVL.

The chain couples TRBV12-5 to TRBJ1-4, with D possibly being TRBD1 (5 bases). Germline assignment: CDR1 LGHNT and CDR2 FRNRAP. The germline V and J ends were trimmed by 0 bases and 5 bases, with 13 bases remaining between them. This CDR3 contains 16 residues. CDR3 residues: CASGLVLRGTNEKLFF. The CDR3 DNA reads as TGTGCTAGTGGTTTGGTACTAAGGGGAACCAATGAAAAACTGTTTTTT.

The V gene is TRBV6-5, the J gene TRBJ2-7, with 8 bases identical to TRBD1. CDR3 length: 14 amino acids. Trimming at V came to 5 bases and at J to 1 base, leaving 4 bases not matched to a gene. Per germline, CDR1 MNHEY and CDR2 SVGAGI. The CDR3 nucleotides are TGTGCCAGCAGTCTCGACAGGGGTTCCTACGAGCAGTACTTC. Amino acids: CASSLDRGSYEQYF.

This chain uses TRBV7-8 with TRBJ1-6; possibly TRBD1 for D (6 bases). In germline, CDR1 is SGHVS, CDR2 FQNEAQ. Trimming took 1 base from V and 9 from J, leaving 10 bases between them. The CDR3 consists of 14 residues. CDR3 DNA: TGTGCCAGCAGCTTAGGTGGGGGCAGTTCACCCCTCCACTTT. Protein product: CASSLGGGSSPLHF.

CDR3 DNA: TGTGCCAGCAGCTTACAGGGGGCCCTCTCATCTGGGCGCAATGAGCAGTTCTTC. Translation gives CASSLQGALSSGRNEQFF. The V and J genes are TRBV7-6 and TRBJ2-1; 8 nucleotides match TRBD1. V dropped 2 bases and J dropped 6; count of bases not matched to a gene: 15. Germline loops: CDR1 SGHVS, CDR2 FNYEAQ. CDR3 length equals 18 residues. The whole variable domain, remainder taken from reference TRBV7-6 and TRBJ2-1, is GAGVSQSPRYKVTKRGQDVALRCDPISGHVSLYWYRQALGQGPEFLTYFNYEAQQDKSGLPNDRFSAERPEGSISTLTIQRTEQRDSAMYRCASSLQGALSSGRNEQFFGPGTRLTVL.

The chain links TRBV12-3 or TRBV12-4 to TRBJ1-2; D gene ambiguous. With 3 bases removed from V and 4 bases from J, the gap between germline ends came to 6 bases. This CDR3 is built from 12 residues. The CDR3 spells CASSFDSYGYTF. For the CDR3, the DNA is TGTGCCAGCAGTTTTGACTCCTATGGCTACACCTTC.

This chain joins TRBV4-3 and TRBJ1-3; 9 bases map to TRBD1. The CDR3 has 18 residues. Germline CDR1 is LGHNA and CDR2 is YSLEER. Trimming removed 1 base from V and 3 bases from J; junction bases left unmatched: 10. The CDR3 loop is CASSQGGGDREVGNTIYF. The CDR3 nucleotides read TGCGCCAGCAGCCAAGGGGGAGGGGACAGGGAGGTTGGAAACACCATATATTTT.

In this sample, this clone turned up once. The rearrangement uses TRBV7-9 and TRBJ1-4; 7 bases line up with TRBD1. This CDR3 is built from 14 residues. Germline V lookup: CDR1 SEHNR, CDR2 FQNEAQ (reference sequence). Trimming removed 11 bases from V and 5 bases from J; junction bases left unmatched: 11. CDR3 nucleotides: TGTGCCTGCACAAAAGGGACAGCGAATGAAAAACTGTTTTTT. It translates to CACTKGTANEKLFF.

The CDR3 nucleotides are TGTGCCACCAGCAGAGACAGGGCTTGGACTGAAGCTTTCTTT. Residues: CATSRDRAWTEAFF. The chain employs TRBV15 and TRBJ1-1, with a tentative D call TRBD1 (5 bases). V was cut by 0 bases and J by 5 bases, with 10 bases left in between. Germline V gene lookup returns CDR1 LNHNV and CDR2 YYDKDF (reference sequence). The CDR3 runs 14 residues.

V is TRBV2 and J is TRBJ2-5, with a possible D match to TRBD1 (5 bases). V was cut by 7 bases and J by 1 base, with 13 bases left in between. This CDR3 contains 14 residues. The germline V gene has CDR1 SNHLY and CDR2 FYNNEI. In DNA, the CDR3 is TGTGCCAGCAAGTCGCAGGGATTCCAAGAGACCCAGTACTTC. Translation gives CASKSQGFQETQYF.

This sequence joins TRBV5-4 and TRBJ2-6, with D maybe TRBD1 (5 bases). V was pared by 8 bases and J by 4 bases, with 10 bases between. Germline V CDR1 and CDR2: SGHNT, YYREEE (reference sequence). This CDR3 comprises 13 residues. The DNA of the CDR3 is TGTGCCAGTCAGGGTAACGGGGCCAACGTCCTGACTTTC. Translated, it gives CASQGNGANVLTF. Full variable domain (outside the CDR3, taken from reference TRBV5-4 and TRBJ2-6): ETGVTQSPTHLIKTRGQQVTLRCSSQSGHNTVSWYQQALGQGPQFIFQYYREEENGRGNFPPRFSGLQFPNYSSELNVNALELDDSALYLCASQGNGANVLTFGAGSRLTVL.